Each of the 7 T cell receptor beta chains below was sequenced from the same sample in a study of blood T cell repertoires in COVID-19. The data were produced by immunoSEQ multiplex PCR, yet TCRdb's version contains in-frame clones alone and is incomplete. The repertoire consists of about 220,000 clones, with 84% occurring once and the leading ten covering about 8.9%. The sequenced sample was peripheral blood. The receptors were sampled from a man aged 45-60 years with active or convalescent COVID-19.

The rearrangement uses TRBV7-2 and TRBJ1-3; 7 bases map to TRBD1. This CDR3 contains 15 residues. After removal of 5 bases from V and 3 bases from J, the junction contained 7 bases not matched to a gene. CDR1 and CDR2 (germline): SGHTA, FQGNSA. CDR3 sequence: CASSLRQGHGNTIYF. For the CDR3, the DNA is TGTGCCAGCAGCCTACGACAGGGACATGGAAACACCATATATTTT. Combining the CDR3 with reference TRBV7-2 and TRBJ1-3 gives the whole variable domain GAGVSQSPSNKVTEKGKDVELRCDPISGHTALYWYRQSLGQGLEFLIYFQGNSAPDKSGLPSDRFSAERTGGSVSTLTIQRTQQEDSAVYLCASSLRQGHGNTIYFGEGSWLTVV.

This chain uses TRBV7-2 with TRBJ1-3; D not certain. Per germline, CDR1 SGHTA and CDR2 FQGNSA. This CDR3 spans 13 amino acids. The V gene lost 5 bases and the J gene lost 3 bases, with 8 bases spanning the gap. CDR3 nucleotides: TGTGCCAGCAGCCCCTCTATTGGAAACACCATATATTTT. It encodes CASSPSIGNTIYF.

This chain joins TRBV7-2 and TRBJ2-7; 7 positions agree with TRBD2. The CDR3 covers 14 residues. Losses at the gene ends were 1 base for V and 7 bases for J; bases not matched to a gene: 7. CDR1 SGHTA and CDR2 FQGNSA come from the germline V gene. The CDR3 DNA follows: TGTGCCAGCAGCTTAGGGGGGAGGGCCACGGAGCAGTACTTC. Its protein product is CASSLGGRATEQYF.

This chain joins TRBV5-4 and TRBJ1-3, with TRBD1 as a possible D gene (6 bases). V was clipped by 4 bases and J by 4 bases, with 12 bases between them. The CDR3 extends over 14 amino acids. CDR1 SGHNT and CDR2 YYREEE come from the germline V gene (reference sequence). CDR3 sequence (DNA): TGTGCCAGCAGCATTCAGGGGTACGGAAACACCATATATTTT. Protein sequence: CASSIQGYGNTIYF. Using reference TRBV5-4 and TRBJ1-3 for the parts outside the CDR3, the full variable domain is ETGVTQSPTHLIKTRGQQVTLRCSSQSGHNTVSWYQQALGQGPQFIFQYYREEENGRGNFPPRFSGLQFPNYSSELNVNALELDDSALYLCASSIQGYGNTIYFGEGSWLTVV.

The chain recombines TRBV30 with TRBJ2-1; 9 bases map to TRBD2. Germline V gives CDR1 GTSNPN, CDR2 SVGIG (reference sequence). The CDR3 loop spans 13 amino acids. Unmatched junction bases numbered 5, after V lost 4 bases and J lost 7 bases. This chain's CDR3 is CAWIAGEINEQFF. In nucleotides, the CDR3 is TGTGCCTGGATAGCGGGAGAAATAAATGAGCAGTTCTTC.

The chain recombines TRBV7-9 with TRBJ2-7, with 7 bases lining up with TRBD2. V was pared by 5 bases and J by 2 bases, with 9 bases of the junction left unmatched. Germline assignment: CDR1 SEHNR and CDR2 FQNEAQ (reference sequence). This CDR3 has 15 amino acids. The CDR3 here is CASSPMRETPYEQYF. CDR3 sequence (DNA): TGTGCCAGCAGCCCCATGCGGGAGACCCCCTACGAGCAGTACTTC.

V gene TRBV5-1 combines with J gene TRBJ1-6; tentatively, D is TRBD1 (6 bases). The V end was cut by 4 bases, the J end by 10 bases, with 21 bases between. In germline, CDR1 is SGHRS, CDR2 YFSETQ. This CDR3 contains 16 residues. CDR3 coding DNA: TGCGCCAGCAGCCTGGACGGAGGACAGTTTGGGTCACCCCTCCACTTT. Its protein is CASSLDGGQFGSPLHF. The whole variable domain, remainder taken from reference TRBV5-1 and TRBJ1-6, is KAGVTQTPRYLIKTRGQQVTLSCSPISGHRSVSWYQQTPGQGLQFLFEYFSETQRNKGNFPGRFSGRQFSNSRSEMNVSTLELGDSALYLCASSLDGGQFGSPLHFGNGTRLTVT.